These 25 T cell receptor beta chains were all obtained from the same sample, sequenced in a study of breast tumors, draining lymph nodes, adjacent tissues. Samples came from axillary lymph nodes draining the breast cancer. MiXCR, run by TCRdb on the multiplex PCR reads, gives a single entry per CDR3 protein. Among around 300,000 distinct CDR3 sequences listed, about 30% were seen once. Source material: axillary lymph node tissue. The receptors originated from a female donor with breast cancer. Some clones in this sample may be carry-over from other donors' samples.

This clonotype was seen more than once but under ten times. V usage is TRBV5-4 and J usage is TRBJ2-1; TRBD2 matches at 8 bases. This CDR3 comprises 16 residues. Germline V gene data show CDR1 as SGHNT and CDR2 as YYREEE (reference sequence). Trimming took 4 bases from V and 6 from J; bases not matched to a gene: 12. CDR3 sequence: CASSKSGTRILNEQFF. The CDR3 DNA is TGTGCCAGCAGCAAATCCGGGACTAGAATTCTCAATGAGCAGTTCTTC.

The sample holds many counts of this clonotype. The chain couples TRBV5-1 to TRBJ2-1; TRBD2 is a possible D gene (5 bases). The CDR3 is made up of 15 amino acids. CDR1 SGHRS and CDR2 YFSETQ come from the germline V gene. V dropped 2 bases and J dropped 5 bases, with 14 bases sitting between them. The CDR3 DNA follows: TGCGCCAGCAGCTTCGCCGGAGTGGGAGACAATGAGCAGTTCTTC. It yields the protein CASSFAGVGDNEQFF.

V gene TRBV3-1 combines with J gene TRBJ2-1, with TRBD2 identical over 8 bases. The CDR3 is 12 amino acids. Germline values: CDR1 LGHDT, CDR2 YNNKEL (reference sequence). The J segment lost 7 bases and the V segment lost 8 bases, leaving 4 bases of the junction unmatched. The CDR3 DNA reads TGTGCCAGCCTCGGACTAGCAAATGAGCAGTTCTTC. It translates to CASLGLANEQFF.

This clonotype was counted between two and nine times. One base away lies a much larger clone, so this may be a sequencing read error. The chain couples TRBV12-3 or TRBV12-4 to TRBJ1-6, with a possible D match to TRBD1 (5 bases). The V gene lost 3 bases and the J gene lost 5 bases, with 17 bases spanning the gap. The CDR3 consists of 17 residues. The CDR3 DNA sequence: TGTGCCAGCAGTTTCGCGGCAGGGCGAACGAATAATTCACCCCTCCACTTT. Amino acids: CASSFAAGRTNNSPLHF.

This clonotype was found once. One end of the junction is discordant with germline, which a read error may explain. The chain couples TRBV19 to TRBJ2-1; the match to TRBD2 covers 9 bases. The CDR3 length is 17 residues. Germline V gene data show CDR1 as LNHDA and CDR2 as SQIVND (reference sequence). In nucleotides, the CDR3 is TGTGCCAGTAGTATAGACGATCCGGGACTAGCTTACAATGAGCAGTTCTTT. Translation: CASSIDDPGLAYNEQFF.

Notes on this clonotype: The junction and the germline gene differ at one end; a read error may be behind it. Here the CDR3 DNA reads TGTGCCAGCAGCCCAGCCCACAGGGGTGAGACCCCGTACTTC. Its translation: CASSPAHRGETPYF. The rearrangement uses TRBV5-4 and TRBJ2-5; TRBD1 matches 7 bases. The CDR3 sequence is 14 residues long. The germline V gene has CDR1 SGHNT and CDR2 YYREEE (reference sequence). Supplemented by reference TRBV5-4 and TRBJ2-5, the full variable domain reads ETGVTQSPTHLIKTRGQQVTLRCSSQSGHNTVSWYQQALGQGPQFIFQYYREEENGRGNFPPRFSGLQFPNYSSELNVNALELDDSALYLCASSPAHRGETPYFGPGTRLLVL.

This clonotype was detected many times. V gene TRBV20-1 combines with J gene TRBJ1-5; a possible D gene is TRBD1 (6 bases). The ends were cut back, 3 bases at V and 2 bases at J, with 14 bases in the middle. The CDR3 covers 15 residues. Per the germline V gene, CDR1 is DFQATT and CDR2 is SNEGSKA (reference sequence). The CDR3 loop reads CSASVQGRGNQPQHF. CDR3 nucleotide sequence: TGCAGTGCTAGTGTACAGGGAAGGGGCAATCAGCCCCAGCATTTT.

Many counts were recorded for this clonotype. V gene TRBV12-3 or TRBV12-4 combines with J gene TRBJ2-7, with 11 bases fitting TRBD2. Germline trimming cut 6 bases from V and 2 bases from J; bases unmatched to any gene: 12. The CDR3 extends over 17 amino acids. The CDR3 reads CASSFSPHSGRAYEQYF. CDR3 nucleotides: TGTGCCAGCAGCTTCTCCCCCCATAGCGGGAGGGCCTACGAGCAGTACTTC.

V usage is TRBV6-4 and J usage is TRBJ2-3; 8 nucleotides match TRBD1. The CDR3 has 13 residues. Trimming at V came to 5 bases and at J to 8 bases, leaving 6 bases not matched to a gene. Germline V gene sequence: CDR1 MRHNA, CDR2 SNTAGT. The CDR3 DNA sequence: TGTGCCAGCAGTCCGCACAGGGGGAGTACGCAGTATTTT. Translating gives CASSPHRGSTQYF.

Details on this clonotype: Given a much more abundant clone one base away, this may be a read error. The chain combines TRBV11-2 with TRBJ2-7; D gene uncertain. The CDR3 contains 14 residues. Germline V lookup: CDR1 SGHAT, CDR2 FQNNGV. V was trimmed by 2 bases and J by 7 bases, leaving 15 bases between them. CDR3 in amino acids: CASSLNRLEREQYF. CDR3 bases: TGTGCCAGCAGCTTAAACCGTCTGGAAAGAGAGCAGTACTTC.

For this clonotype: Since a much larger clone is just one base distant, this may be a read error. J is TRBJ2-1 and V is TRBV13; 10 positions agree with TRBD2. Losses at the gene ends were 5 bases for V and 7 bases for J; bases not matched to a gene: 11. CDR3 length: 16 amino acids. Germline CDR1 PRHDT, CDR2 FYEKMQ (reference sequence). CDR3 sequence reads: CASSVTGLAEGNEQFF. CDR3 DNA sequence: TGTGCCAGCAGCGTAACCGGACTAGCGGAGGGAAATGAGCAGTTCTTC.

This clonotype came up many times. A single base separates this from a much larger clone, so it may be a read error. CDR3 coding DNA: TGTGCCGCCAGCAGAGACAGGGGGTTGAGCGAGCAGTACTTC. It specifies CAASRDRGLSEQYF. The genes are TRBV15 and TRBJ2-7, with 9 bases fitting TRBD1. CDR1 and CDR2 (germline): LNHNV, YYDKDF (reference sequence). The CDR3 spans 14 residues.

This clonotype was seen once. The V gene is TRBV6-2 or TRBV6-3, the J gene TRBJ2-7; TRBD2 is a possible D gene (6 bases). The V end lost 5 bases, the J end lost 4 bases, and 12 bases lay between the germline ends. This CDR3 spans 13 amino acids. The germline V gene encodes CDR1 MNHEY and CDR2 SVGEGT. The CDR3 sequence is CASSNGSKYEQYF. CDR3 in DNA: TGTGCCAGCAGTAACGGGAGTAAGTACGAGCAGTACTTC.

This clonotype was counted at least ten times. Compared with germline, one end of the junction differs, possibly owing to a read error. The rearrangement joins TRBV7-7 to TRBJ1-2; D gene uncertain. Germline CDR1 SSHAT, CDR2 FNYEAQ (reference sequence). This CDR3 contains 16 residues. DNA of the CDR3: TGTGCTAGCAGCTTCTCTTTAATACGTACTAACTATGGCTACACCTTC. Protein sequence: CASSFSLIRTNYGYTF.

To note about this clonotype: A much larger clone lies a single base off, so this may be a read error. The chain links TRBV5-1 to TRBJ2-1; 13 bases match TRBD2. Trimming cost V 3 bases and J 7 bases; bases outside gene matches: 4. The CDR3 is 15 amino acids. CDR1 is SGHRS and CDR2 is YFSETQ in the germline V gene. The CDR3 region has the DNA TGCGCCAGCAGCTACGGGACTAGCGGGGTGAATGAGCAGTTCTTC. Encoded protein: CASSYGTSGVNEQFF.

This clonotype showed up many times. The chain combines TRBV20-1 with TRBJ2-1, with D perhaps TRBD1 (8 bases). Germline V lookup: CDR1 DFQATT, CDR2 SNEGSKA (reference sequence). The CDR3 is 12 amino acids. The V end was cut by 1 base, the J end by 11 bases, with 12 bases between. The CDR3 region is CSARAQGGKQFF. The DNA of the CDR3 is TGCAGTGCTAGAGCACAGGGGGGGAAGCAGTTCTTC.

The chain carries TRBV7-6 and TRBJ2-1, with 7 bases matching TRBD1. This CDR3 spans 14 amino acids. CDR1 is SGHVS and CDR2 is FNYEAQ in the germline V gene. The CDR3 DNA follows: TGTGCTCGCCCACAGGGGTCCTCCTACAATGAGCAGTTCTTC. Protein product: CARPQGSSYNEQFF.

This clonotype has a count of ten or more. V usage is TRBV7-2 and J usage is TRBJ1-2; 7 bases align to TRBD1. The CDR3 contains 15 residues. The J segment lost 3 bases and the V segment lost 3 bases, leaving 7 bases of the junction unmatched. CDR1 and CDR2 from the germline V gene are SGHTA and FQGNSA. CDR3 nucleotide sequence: TGTGCCAGCAGCTTGACAGGGAATTTTCACTATGGCTACACCTTC. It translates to CASSLTGNFHYGYTF. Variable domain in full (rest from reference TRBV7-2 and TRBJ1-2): GAGVSQSPSNKVTEKGKDVELRCDPISGHTALYWYRQSLGQGLEFLIYFQGNSAPDKSGLPSDRFSAERTGGSVSTLTIQRTQQEDSAVYLCASSLTGNFHYGYTFGSGTRLTVV.

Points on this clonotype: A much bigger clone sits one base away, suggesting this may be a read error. CDR3 sequence: CASGQDRATAF. CDR3 coding DNA: TGTGCCAGCGGCCAAGATAGGGCCACGGCATTC. The V gene is TRBV3-1, the J gene TRBJ1-2; D is uncertain. The CDR3 is made up of 11 amino acids. Germline V gene lookup returns CDR1 LGHDT and CDR2 YNNKEL (reference sequence).

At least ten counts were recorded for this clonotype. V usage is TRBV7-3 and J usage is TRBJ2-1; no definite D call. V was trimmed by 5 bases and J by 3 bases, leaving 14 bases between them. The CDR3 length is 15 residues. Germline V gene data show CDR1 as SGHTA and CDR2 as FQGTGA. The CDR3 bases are TGTGCCAGCAGCCTCGAAGGCCTAGTCTACAATGAGCAGTTCTTC. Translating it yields CASSLEGLVYNEQFF.

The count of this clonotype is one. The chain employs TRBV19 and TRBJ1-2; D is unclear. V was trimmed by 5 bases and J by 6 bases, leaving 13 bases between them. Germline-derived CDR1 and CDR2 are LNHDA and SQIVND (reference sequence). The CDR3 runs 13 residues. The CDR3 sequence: CASSHRAQDGYTF. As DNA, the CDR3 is TGTGCCAGTAGTCACCGGGCGCAGGATGGCTACACCTTC.

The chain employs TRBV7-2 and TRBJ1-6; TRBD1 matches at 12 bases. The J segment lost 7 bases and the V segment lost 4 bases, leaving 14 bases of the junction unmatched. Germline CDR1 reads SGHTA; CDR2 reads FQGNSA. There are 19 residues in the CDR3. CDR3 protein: CASSSQAGTGGPKNSPLHF. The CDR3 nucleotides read TGTGCCAGCAGCTCCCAAGCCGGGACAGGGGGCCCCAAGAATTCACCCCTCCACTTT.

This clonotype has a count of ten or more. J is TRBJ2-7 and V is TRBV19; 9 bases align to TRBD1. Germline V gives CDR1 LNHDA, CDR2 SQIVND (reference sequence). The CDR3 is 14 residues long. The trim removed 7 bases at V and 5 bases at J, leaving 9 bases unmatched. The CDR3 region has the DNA TGTGCCAGTACCGCCCAGGGACAGGGTGACGAGCAGTACTTC. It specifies CASTAQGQGDEQYF.

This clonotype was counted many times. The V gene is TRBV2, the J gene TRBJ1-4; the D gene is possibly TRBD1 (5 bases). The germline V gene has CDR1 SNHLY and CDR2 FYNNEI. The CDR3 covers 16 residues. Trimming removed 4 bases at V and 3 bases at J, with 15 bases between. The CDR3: CASSGRGRTSNEKLFF. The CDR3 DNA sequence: TGTGCCAGCAGTGGCCGGGGACGGACGTCTAATGAAAAACTGTTTTTT.

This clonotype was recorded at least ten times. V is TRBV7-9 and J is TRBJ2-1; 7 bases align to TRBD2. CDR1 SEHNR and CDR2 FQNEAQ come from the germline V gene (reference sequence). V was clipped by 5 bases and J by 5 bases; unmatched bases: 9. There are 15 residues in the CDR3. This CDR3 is CASSPYERDHNEQFF. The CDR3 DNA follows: TGTGCCAGCAGCCCTTACGAGCGGGACCACAATGAGCAGTTCTTC. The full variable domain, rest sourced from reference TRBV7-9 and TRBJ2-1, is DTGVSQNPRHKITKRGQNVTFRCDPISEHNRLYWYRQTLGQGPEFLTYFQNEAQLEKSRLLSDRFSAERPKGSFSTLEIQRTEQGDSAMYLCASSPYERDHNEQFFGPGTRLTVL.